This T cell receptor (beta chain) was observed in a study of human T cells and chemical hapten exposure. At the level of the study: 2% DPC was applied to around 2 cm by around 2 cm of upper inner arm skin for sensitization. Mostly female patients had alopecia areata, totalis or universalis.

This clonotype was found a few times. Germline V gene sequence: CDR1 DFQATT, CDR2 SNEGSKA (reference sequence). The CDR3 consists of 15 residues. V shed 1 base and J shed 5 bases, with 15 bases lying between them. Individual cDNA molecules received unique molecular identifiers in the library. TCRdb re-called the RACE reads through MiXCR, storing one row per CDR3 protein. Here the sample spans more than 250,000 distinct CDR3 sequences, 7% to 10% being singletons. This sample's time point: pre-sensitization, week 0. The sample's treatment: therapeutic diphenylcyclopropenone sensitization with weekly scalp DPC.

The clonotype comes from a woman aged 40 to 50 with alopecia areata. Some clones in this sample may be carry-over from other donors' samples. Source: whole blood, taken in connection with sensitization to the hapten diphenylcyclopropenone (DPC). This chain uses TRBV20-1 with TRBJ1-5; TRBD1 is a possible D gene (5 bases). As DNA, the CDR3 is TGCAGTGCTAGAGTGTCGGGGCTCTCATATCAGCCCCAGCATTTT. It specifies CSARVSGLSYQPQHF.